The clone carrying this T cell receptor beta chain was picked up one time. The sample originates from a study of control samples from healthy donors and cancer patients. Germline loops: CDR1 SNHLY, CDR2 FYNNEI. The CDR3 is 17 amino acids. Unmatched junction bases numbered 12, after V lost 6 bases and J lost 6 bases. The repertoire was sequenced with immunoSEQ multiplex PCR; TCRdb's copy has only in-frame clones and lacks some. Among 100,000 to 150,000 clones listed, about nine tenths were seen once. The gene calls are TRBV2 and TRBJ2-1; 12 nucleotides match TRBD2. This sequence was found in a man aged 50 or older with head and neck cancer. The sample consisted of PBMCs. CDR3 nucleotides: TGTGCCAGCAGACCCATCCAACTAGCGGGGGGATCCAATGAGCAGTTCTTC. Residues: CASRPIQLAGGSNEQFF.